This T cell receptor (beta chain) was recovered during a study of response to subunit inactivated influenza vaccine (dated by TCRdb to the late 2010s). Describing the broader study: The study used deep quantitative T cell receptor repertoire profiling to track responses to a trivalent subunit inactivated influenza vaccine. The research as a whole found: It was suggested by the authors that each seasonal influenza vaccination may recruit only a limited number of new T cells.

In this sample, this clonotype turned up many times. The clone's antigen remains unknown. Qualities for individual bases were not recorded, and no much larger clone is one base off. The CDR3 holds 14 amino acids from the cysteine to the phenylalanine. The read is trimmed to its CDR3 DNA, 42 bases read in frame from base 1. V is cut back by 1 base and J by 5 bases, with 2 bases in the junction unmatched. Looking up the germline V gene yields CDR1 SGHTA and CDR2 FQGNSA. The library was prepared using RT-PCR. The reads were generated on an Illumina HiSeq 2500. In TCRdb, the public reads were trimmed at Q25 with fastp and aligned with MiXCR, with productive beta chains retained. CDR3 protein duplicates are merged, each entry listing the most common genes and DNA. This sample comprises around 540,000 distinct CDR3 sequences, approximately 12% of them detected only once. The leading ten clones occupy about 9.4% of the sample.

Sequencing was performed on PBMCs from blood, taken on the day of vaccination. This receptor was taken from a man aged 45-65 years who received an inactivated influenza vaccine. Donor details come from another sample of the same person, matched by shared clones. Rearrangement joined TRBV7-2 to TRBJ2-3; 8 junctional bases match TRBD2. The nucleotides are TGTGCCAGCAGCTTAGTCAGCGGGGGAGATACGCAGTATTTT. The translation is CASSLVSGGDTQYF.